One T cell receptor (beta chain) is described in this entry. Its specificity is not known. This record comes from a study of blood T cell dynamics during melanoma immunotherapy. Turning to the study itself: First-line therapy was either pembrolizumab or nivolumab with ipilimumab for metastatic melanoma.

Time point meaning: week 3, after first cycle of checkpoint inhibitor. One draw preceded checkpoint blockade; another followed its first cycle at week 3. Measured with immunoSEQ multiplex PCR; TCRdb has only the in-frame clones, and not every one. Of 8,500 to 11,000 clones in the sample, less than 90% were seen once. Findings and limits, study-wide: Whether repertoire-driving clones were melanoma-specific could not be determined. Disease-control patients' PBMC repertoires became either more clonal or more diverse at W3.

The CDR3 is made up of 15 amino acids. Germline V gene lookup returns CDR1 MNHNY and CDR2 SVGAGI (reference sequence). V lost 10 bases and J lost 0; bases outside the gene matches: 10. The J gene is TRBJ2-7, the V gene TRBV6-6, with TRBD1 identical over 9 bases. The sequence came from a human donor with melanoma. The source was blood, collected from a patient treated with checkpoint blockade. The CDR3 nucleotides read TGTGCCATCCACCCGGGACAGGGTTTCTCCTACGAGCAGTACTTC. Its translation: CAIHPGQGFSYEQYF.